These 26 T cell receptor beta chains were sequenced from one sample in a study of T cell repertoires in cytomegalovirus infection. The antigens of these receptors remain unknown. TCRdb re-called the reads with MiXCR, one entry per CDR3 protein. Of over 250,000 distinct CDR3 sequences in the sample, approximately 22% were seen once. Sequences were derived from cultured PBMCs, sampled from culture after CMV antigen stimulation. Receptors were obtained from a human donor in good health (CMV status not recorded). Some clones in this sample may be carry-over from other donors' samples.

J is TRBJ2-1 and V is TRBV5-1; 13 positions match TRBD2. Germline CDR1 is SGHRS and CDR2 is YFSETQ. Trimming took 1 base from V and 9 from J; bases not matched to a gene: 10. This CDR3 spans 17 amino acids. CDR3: CASSLMVLAGGPGEQFF. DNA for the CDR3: TGCGCCAGCAGCTTGATGGTACTAGCGGGAGGGCCCGGTGAGCAGTTCTTC.

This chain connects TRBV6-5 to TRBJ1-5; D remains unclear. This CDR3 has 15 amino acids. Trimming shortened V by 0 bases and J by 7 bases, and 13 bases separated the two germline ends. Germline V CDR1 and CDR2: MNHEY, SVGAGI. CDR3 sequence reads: CASSYSTGPEQPQHF. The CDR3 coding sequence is TGTGCCAGCAGTTACTCGACGGGCCCGGAGCAGCCCCAGCATTTT.

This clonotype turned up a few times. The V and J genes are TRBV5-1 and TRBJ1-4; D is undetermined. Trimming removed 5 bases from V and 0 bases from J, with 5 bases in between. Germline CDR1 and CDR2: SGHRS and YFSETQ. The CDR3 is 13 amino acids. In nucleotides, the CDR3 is TGCGCCAGCAGGCGGGCAACTAATGAAAAACTGTTTTTT. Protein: CASRRATNEKLFF.

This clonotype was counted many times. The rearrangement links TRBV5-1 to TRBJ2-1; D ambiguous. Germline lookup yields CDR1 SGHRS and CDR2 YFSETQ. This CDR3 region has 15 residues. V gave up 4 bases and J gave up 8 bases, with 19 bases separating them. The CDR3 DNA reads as TGCGCCAGCAGCGCCCAAGTGGTAGCCCACCATGAGCAGTTCTTC. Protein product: CASSAQVVAHHEQFF.

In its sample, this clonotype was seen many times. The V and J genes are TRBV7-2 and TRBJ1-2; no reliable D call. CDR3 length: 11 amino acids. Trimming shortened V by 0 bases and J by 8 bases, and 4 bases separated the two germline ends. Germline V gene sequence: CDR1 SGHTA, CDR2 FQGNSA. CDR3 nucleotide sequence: TGTGCCAGCAGCTTAGCAGGCGGCTACACCTTC. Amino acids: CASSLAGGYTF.

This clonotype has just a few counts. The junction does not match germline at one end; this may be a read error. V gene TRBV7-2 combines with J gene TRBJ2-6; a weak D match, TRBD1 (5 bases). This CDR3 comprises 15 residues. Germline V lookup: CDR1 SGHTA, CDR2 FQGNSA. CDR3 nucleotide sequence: TGTGCCAACAGCTTAGCAGGGCCTGGGGCCAACGTCCTGACTTTC. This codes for CANSLAGPGANVLTF.

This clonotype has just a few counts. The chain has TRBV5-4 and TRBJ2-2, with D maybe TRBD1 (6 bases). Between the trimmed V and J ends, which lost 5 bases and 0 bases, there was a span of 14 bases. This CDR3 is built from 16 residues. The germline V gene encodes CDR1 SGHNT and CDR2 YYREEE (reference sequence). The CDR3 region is CASRVYGGANTGELFF. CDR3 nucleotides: TGTGCCAGCAGAGTTTATGGGGGCGCGAACACCGGGGAGCTGTTTTTT.

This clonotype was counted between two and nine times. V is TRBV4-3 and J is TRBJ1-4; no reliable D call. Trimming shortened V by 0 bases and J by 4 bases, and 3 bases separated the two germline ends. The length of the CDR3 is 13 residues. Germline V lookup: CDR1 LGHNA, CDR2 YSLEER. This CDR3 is CASSQDVNEKLFF. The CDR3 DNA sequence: TGCGCCAGCAGCCAAGACGTTAATGAAAAACTGTTTTTT.

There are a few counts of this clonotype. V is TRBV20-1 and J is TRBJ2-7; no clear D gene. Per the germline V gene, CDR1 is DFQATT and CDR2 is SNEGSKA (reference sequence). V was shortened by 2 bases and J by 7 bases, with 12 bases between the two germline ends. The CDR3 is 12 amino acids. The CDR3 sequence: CSARWLGYEQYF. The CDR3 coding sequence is TGCAGTGCTAGATGGCTAGGCTATGAGCAGTACTTC.

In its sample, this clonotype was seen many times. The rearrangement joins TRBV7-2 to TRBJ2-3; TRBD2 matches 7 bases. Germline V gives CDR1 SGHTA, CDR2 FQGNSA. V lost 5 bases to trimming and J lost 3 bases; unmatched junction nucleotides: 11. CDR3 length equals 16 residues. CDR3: CASSLQSGMSTDTQYF. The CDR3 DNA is TGTGCCAGCAGCCTCCAGAGCGGGATGAGTACAGATACGCAGTATTTT.

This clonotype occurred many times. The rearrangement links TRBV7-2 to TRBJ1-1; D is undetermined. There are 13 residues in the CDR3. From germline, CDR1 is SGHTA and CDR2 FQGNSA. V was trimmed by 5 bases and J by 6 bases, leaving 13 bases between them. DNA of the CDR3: TGTGCCAGCAGCCTCTCAATGGGTGCTGAAGCTTTCTTT. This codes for CASSLSMGAEAFF.

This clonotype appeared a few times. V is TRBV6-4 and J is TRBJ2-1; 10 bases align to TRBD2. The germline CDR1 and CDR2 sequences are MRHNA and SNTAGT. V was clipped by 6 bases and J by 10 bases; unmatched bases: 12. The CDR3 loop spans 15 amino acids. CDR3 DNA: TGTGCCAGCAGCCGAGAGGGACTAGCGTTAGGGGAGCAGTTCTTC. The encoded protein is CASSREGLALGEQFF.

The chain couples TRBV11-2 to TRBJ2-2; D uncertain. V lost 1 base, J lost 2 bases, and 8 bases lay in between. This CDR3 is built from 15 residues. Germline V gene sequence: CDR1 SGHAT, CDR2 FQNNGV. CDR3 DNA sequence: TGTGCCAGCAGCTTAGTAGGGCCAAACACCGGGGAGCTGTTTTTT. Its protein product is CASSLVGPNTGELFF.

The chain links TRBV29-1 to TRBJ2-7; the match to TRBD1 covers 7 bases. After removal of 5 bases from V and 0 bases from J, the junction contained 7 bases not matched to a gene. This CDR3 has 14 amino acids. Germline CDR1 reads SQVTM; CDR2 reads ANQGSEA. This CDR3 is CSVIRQGVSYEQYF. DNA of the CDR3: TGCAGCGTTATTAGACAGGGAGTCTCCTACGAGCAGTACTTC.

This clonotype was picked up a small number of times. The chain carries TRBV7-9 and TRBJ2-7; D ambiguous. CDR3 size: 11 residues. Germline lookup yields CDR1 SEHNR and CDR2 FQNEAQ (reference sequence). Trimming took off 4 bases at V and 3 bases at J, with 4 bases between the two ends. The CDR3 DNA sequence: TGTGCCAGCAGCTCTGACTACGAGCAGTACTTC. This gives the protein CASSSDYEQYF.

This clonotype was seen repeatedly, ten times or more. The CDR3 nucleotides are TGTGCCAGCAGTTCCCCGGGGGGCCAGGAGACCCAGTACTTC. It specifies CASSSPGGQETQYF. The gene calls are TRBV7-2 and TRBJ2-5, with D perhaps matching TRBD2 (7 bases). Germline V CDR1 and CDR2: SGHTA, FQGNSA. The CDR3 totals 14 residues. The germline V and J ends were trimmed by 6 bases and 5 bases, with 16 bases remaining between them.

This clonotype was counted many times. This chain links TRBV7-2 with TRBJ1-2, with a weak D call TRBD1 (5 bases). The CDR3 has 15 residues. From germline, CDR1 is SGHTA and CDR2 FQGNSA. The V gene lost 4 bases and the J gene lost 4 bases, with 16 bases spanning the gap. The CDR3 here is CASSSIVRGVYGYTF. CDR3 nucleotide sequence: TGTGCCAGCAGCTCAATCGTCCGGGGGGTCTATGGCTACACCTTC.

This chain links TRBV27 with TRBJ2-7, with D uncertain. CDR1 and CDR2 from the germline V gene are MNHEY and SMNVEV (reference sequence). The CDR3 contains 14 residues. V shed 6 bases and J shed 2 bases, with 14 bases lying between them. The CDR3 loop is CASSPRFGPYEQYF. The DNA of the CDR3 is TGTGCCAGCAGCCCCCGTTTTGGCCCCTACGAGCAGTACTTC.

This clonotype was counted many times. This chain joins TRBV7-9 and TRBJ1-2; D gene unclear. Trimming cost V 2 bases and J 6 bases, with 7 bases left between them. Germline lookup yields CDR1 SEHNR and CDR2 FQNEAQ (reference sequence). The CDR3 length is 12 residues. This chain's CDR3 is CASSLIVNGYTF. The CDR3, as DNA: TGTGCCAGCAGCTTAATAGTGAATGGCTACACCTTC.

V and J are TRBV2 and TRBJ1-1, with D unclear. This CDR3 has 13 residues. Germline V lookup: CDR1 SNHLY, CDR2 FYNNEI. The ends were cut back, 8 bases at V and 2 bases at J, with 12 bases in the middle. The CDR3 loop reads CASETETNTEAFF. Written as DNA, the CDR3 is TGTGCCAGCGAGACGGAAACCAACACTGAAGCTTTCTTT.

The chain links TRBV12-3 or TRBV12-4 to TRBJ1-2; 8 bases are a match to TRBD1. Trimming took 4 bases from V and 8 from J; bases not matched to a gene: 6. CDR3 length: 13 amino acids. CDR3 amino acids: CASSWTGNDGYTF. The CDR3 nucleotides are TGTGCCAGCAGTTGGACAGGGAATGACGGCTACACCTTC.

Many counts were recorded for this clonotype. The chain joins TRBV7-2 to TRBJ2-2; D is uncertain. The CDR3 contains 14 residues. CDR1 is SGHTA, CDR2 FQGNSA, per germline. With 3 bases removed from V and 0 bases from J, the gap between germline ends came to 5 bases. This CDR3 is CASSFTSNTGELFF. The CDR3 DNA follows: TGTGCCAGCAGCTTTACATCGAACACCGGGGAGCTGTTTTTT.

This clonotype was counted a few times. The CDR3 DNA is TGTGCCAGCAGAGCCAGACAGGGACTAGCCGGTGAGCAGTTCTTC. Its translation is CASRARQGLAGEQFF. J is TRBJ2-1 and V is TRBV6-1; 9 nucleotides match TRBD2. CDR3 length: 15 amino acids. CDR1 and CDR2 from the germline V gene are MNHNS and SASEGT. With 6 bases clipped from V and 9 bases from J, the junction kept 12 bases outside the gene matches.

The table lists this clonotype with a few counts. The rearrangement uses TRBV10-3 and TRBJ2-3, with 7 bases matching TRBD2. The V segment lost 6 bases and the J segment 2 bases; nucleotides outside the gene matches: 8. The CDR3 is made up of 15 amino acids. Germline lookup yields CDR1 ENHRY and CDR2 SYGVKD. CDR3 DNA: TGTGCCATCAGAGATTGGCGGGAGCCCACAGATACGCAGTATTTT. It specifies CAIRDWREPTDTQYF.

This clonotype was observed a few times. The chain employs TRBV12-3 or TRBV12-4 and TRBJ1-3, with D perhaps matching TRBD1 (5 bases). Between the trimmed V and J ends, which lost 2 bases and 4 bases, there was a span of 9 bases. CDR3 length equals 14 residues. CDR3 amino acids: CASSLSGTGNTIYF. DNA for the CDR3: TGTGCCAGCAGTTTATCAGGGACCGGAAACACCATATATTTT.

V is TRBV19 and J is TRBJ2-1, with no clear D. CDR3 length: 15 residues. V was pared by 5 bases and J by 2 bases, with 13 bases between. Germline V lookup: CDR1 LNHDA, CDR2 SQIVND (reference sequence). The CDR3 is CASSDTPTAYNEQFF. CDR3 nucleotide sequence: TGTGCCAGTAGTGACACCCCGACTGCCTACAATGAGCAGTTCTTC.